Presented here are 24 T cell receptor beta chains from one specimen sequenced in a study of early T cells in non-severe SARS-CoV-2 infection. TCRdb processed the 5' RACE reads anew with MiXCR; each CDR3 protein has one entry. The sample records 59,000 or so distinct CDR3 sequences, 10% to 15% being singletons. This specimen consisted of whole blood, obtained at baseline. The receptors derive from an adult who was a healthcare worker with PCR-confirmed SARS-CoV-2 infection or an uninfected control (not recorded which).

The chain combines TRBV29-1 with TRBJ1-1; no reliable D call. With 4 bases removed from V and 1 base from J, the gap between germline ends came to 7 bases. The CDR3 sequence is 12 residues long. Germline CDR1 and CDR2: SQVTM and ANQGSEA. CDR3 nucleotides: TGCAGCGTTGGTAACGGGAACACTGAAGCTTTCTTT. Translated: CSVGNGNTEAFF.

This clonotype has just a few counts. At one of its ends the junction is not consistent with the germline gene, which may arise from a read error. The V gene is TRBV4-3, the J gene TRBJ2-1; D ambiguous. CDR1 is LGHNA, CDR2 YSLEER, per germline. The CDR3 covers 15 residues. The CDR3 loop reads CASSQSVRSVDERFF. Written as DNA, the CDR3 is TGCGCCAGCAGCCAGTCGGTCAGGTCAGTCGATGAGCGGTTCTTC.

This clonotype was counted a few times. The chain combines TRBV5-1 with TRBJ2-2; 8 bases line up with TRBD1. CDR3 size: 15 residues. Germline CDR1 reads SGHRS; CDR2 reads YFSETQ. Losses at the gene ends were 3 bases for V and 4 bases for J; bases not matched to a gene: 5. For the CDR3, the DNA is TGCGCCAGCAGCTCGGGACAGGCGGGCACCGGGGAGCTGTTTTTT. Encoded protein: CASSSGQAGTGELFF. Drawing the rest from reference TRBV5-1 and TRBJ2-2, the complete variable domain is KAGVTQTPRYLIKTRGQQVTLSCSPISGHRSVSWYQQTPGQGLQFLFEYFSETQRNKGNFPGRFSGRQFSNSRSEMNVSTLELGDSALYLCASSSGQAGTGELFFGEGSRLTVL.

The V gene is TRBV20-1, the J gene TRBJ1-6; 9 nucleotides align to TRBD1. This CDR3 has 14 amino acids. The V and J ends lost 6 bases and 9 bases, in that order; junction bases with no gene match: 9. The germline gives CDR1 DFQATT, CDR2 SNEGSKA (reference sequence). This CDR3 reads CSASMGQGGSPLHF. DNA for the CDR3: TGCAGTGCCAGTATGGGACAGGGAGGTTCACCCCTCCACTTT.

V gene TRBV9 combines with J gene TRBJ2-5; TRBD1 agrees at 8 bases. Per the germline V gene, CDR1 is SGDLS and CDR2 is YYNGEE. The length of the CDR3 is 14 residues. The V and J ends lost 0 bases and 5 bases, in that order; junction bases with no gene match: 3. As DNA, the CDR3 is TGTGCCAGCAGCGTAGAGGGACAGGAGGAGACCCAGTACTTC. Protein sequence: CASSVEGQEETQYF.

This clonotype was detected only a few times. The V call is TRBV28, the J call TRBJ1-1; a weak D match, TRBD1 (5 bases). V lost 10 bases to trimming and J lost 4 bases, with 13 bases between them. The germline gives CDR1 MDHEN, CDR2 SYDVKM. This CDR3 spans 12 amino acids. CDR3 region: CATTRRGTEAFF. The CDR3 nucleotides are TGTGCCACGACCCGGAGGGGCACTGAAGCTTTCTTT.

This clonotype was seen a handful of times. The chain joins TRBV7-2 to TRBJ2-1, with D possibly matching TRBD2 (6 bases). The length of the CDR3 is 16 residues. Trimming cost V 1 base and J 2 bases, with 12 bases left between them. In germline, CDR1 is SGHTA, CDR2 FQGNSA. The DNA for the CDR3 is TGTGCCAGCAGCTTAGTGGCGGGGAATACCTACAATGAGCAGTTCTTC. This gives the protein CASSLVAGNTYNEQFF.

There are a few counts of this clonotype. CDR3 in DNA: TGTGCCAGCAGCCTACCGGGACTAGCGGGAGATCAGTTCTTC. Amino acids: CASSLPGLAGDQFF. The gene calls are TRBV7-9 and TRBJ2-1; TRBD2 aligns across 14 bases. Germline CDR1 and CDR2: SEHNR and FQNEAQ (reference sequence). Germline trimming cut 5 bases from V and 13 bases from J; bases unmatched to any gene: 7. The CDR3 contains 14 residues.

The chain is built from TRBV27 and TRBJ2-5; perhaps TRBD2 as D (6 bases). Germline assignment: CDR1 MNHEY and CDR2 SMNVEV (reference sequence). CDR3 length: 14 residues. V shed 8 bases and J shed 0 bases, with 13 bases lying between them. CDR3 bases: TGTGCCAGCCGTCGCGGGGCGTACCAAGAGACCCAGTACTTC. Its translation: CASRRGAYQETQYF.

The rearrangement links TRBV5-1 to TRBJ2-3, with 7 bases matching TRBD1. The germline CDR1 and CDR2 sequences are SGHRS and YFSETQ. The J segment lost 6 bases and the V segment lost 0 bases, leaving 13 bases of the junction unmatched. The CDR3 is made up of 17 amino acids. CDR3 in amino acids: CASSLGTGLNSWDTQYF. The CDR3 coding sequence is TGCGCCAGCAGCTTGGGGACAGGCCTCAACTCATGGGATACGCAGTATTTT.

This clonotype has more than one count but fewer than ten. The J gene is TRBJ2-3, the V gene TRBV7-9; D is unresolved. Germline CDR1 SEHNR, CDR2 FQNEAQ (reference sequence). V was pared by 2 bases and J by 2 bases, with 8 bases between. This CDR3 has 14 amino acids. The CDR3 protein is CASSLNYNTDTQYF. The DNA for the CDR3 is TGTGCCAGCAGCTTAAACTATAACACAGATACGCAGTATTTT.

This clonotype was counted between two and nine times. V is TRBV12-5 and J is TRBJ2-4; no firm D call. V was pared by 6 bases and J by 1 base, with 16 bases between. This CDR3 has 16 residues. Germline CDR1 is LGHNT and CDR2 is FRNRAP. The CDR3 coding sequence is TGTGCTAGTGGCCCCGACCTAAACTCGGCCAAAAACATTCAGTACTTC. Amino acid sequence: CASGPDLNSAKNIQYF. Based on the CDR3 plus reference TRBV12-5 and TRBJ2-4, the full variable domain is DARVTQTPRHKVTEMGQEVTMRCQPILGHNTVFWYRQTMMQGLELLAYFRNRAPLDDSGMPKDRFSAEMPDATLATLKIQPSEPRDSAVYFCASGPDLNSAKNIQYFGAGTRLSVL.

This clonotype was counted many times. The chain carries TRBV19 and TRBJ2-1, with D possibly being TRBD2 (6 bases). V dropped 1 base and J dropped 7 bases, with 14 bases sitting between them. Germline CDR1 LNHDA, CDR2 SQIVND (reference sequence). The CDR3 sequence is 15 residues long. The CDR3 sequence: CASSIVHAAGNEQFF. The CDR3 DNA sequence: TGTGCCAGTAGTATAGTACACGCGGCGGGAAATGAGCAGTTCTTC.

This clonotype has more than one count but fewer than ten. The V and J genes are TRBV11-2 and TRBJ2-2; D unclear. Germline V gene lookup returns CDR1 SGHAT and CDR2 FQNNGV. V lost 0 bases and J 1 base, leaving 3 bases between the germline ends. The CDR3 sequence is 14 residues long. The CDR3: CASSLEWNTGELFF. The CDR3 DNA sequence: TGTGCCAGCAGCTTAGAGTGGAACACCGGGGAGCTGTTTTTT.

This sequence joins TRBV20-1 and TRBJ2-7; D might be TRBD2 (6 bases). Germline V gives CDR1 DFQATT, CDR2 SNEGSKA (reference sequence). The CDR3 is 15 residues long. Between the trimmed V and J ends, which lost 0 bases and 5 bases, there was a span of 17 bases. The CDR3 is CSARDGVGRRNEQYF. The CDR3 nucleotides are TGCAGTGCTAGAGATGGTGTCGGGAGACGGAACGAGCAGTACTTC.

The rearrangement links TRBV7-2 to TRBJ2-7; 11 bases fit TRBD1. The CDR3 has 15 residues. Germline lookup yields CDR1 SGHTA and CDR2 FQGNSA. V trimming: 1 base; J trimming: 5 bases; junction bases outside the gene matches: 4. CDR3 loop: CASSLVGTGGNEQYF. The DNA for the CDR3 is TGTGCCAGCAGCTTAGTAGGGACAGGGGGTAACGAGCAGTACTTC.

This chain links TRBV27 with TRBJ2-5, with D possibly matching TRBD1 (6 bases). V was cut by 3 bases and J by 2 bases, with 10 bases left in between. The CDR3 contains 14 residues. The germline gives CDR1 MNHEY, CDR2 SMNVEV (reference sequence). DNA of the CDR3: TGTGCCAGCAGTTTGGGGACAAATCAAGAGACCCAGTACTTC. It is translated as CASSLGTNQETQYF.

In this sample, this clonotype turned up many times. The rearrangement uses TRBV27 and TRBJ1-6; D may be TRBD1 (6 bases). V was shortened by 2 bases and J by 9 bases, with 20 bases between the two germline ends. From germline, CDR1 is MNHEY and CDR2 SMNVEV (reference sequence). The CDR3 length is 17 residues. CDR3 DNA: TGTGCCAGCAGTTTAAGCGGGACAATCCCCCGAACTTCACCCCTCCACTTT. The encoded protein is CASSLSGTIPRTSPLHF.

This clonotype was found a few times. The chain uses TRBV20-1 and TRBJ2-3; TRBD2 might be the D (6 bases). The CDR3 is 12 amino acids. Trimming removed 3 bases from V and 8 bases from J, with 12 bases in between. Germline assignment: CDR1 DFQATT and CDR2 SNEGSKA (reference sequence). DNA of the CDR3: TGCAGTGCTAGGGAACTAGCCCCTACGCAGTATTTT. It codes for CSARELAPTQYF.

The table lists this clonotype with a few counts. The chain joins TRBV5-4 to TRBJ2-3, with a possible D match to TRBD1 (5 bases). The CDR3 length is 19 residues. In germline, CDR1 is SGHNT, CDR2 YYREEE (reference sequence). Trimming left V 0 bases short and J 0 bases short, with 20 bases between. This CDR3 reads CASSLEAGFVSRSTDTQYF. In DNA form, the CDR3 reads TGTGCCAGCAGCTTGGAAGCAGGGTTCGTTTCACGCAGCACAGATACGCAGTATTTT.

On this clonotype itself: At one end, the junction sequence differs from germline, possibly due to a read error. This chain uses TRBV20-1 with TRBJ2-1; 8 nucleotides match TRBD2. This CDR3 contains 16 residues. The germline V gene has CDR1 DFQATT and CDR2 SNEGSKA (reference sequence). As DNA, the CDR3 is TGCAGTGCCAGCCGTCCTCGGGGGGGCTCCTACAATGAGCAGCTCTTC. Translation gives CSASRPRGGSYNEQLF.

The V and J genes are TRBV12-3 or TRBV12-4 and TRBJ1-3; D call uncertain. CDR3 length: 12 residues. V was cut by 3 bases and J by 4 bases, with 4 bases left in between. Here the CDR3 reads CASSLGGNTIYF. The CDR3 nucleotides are TGTGCCAGCAGTTTGGGCGGAAACACCATATATTTT.

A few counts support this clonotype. The CDR3, as DNA: TGTGCCAGCAGCTCCAGGGGCAGCAATCAGCCCCAGCATTTT. Protein product: CASSSRGSNQPQHF. The rearrangement links TRBV5-6 to TRBJ1-5, with a weak D call TRBD1 (6 bases). V lost 3 bases, J lost 1 base, and 8 bases lay in between. The CDR3 runs to 14 residues. Germline CDR1 and CDR2: SGHDT and YYEEEE.

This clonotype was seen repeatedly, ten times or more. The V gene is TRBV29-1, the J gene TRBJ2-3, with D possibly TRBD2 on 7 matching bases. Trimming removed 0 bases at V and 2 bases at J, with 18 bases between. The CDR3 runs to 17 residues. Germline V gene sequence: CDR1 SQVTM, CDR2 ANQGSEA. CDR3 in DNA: TGCAGCGTTGAAGATCCAAAGGCGGGGGCCTCCACAGATACGCAGTATTTT. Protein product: CSVEDPKAGASTDTQYF.